This paragraph reports one T cell receptor (beta chain). Its antigen is as yet unknown. These data come from a study of T-cell memory formation after mild COVID-19. From 5'RACE with constant-segment primers came TCR alpha and TCR beta cDNA libraries that carried sample barcodes and UMIs. TCRdb re-called the 5' RACE reads through MiXCR, storing one row per CDR3 protein. The table shows about 390,000 distinct CDR3 sequences, with more than 15% occurring only once. Overall study findings and caveats: Among clones peaking at day 37 in the second wave, SARS-CoV-2 specificity remained unconfirmed.

V was shortened by 2 bases and J by 4 bases, with 11 bases between the two germline ends. This CDR3 comprises 15 residues. The sequence came from a young man who had mild COVID-19 (a few samples of this study predate the infection). Cell type and time point are not known. The chain links TRBV12-3 or TRBV12-4 to TRBJ2-2; D uncertain. Sequencing used PBMCs or a T cell subset sorted from them (not recorded which). CDR3 DNA: TGTGCCAGCAGTTTAAACAGAAGGATCACCGGGGAGCTGTTTTTT. Translation gives CASSLNRRITGELFF.